These 8 T cell receptor beta chains came from one sample sequenced in a study of human T cells and chemical hapten exposure. TCRdb re-called the RACE reads through MiXCR, storing one row per CDR3 protein. The repertoire consists of about 58,000 distinct CDR3 sequences, with roughly an eighth occurring once and the leading ten covering roughly 2.4%. Time point reported: patch test 3, about 24 weeks after DPC sensitization. Treatment in this sample: therapeutic diphenylcyclopropenone sensitization with weekly scalp DPC. This material consisted of whole blood, taken in connection with sensitization to the hapten diphenylcyclopropenone (DPC). The receptors shown here come from a man aged 30 to 45 with alopecia areata. Some clones in this sample may be carry-over from other donors' samples.

This sequence joins TRBV29-1 and TRBJ2-7; 9 bases fit TRBD1. V gave up 7 bases and J gave up 6 bases; unmatched junction bases: 7. Germline-derived CDR1 and CDR2 are SQVTM and ANQGSEA. This CDR3 is 12 amino acids long. The chain's CDR3 is CSAGQGQREQYF. The CDR3 DNA sequence: TGCAGCGCGGGACAGGGTCAGCGCGAGCAGTACTTC.

This clonotype has ten or more counts. The V and J genes are TRBV7-2 and TRBJ2-1; perhaps TRBD2 as D (5 bases). This CDR3 region has 12 residues. Germline assignment: CDR1 SGHTA and CDR2 FQGNSA. Trimming removed 4 bases from V and 10 bases from J, with 11 bases in between. The CDR3 nucleotides read TGTGCCAGCAGCTGGAATAGAGGGGAGCAGTTCTTC. Its protein is CASSWNRGEQFF.

The V call is TRBV27, the J call TRBJ1-1; TRBD1 matches at 7 bases. J lost 9 bases, V lost 5 bases, and 3 bases had no gene match. Germline V gene sequence: CDR1 MNHEY, CDR2 SMNVEV (reference sequence). CDR3 length equals 11 residues. CDR3 amino acids: CASSAGQKAFF. The DNA of the CDR3 is TGTGCCAGCAGTGCGGGACAGAAAGCTTTCTTT.

This clonotype has ten or more counts. This chain connects TRBV9 to TRBJ1-1; D might be TRBD1 (5 bases). Germline V gene sequence: CDR1 SGDLS, CDR2 YYNGEE. This CDR3 comprises 14 residues. V lost 0 bases and J 4 bases, leaving 10 bases between the germline ends. The chain's CDR3 is CASSVEVRGTEAFF. CDR3 nucleotides: TGTGCCAGCAGCGTAGAGGTGAGGGGCACTGAAGCTTTCTTT.

This clonotype appeared many times. Written as DNA, the CDR3 is TGTGCCAGCTCACCATTTCGGGGGGCCGAAGATACGCAGTATTTT. This sequence encodes CASSPFRGAEDTQYF. This chain links TRBV18 with TRBJ2-3; D is possibly TRBD2 (7 bases). This CDR3 region has 15 residues. CDR1 is KGHSH and CDR2 is LQKENI in the germline V gene. V was shortened by 2 bases and J by 5 bases, with 14 bases between the two germline ends.

This clonotype has just a few counts. The chain combines TRBV27 with TRBJ1-2; D is possibly TRBD1 (5 bases). There are 13 residues in the CDR3. The V gene's germline CDR1 is MNHEY and CDR2 SMNVEV (reference sequence). Deletions cut 5 bases from V and 4 bases from J, with 11 bases between. In nucleotides, the CDR3 is TGTGCCAGCAGTCCCCAAGACAGCTATGGCTACACCTTC. Protein: CASSPQDSYGYTF.

This chain joins TRBV10-3 and TRBJ1-1; weak D call: TRBD1 (5 bases). This CDR3 contains 15 residues. V lost 5 bases and J lost 6, with 19 bases in between. The germline gives CDR1 ENHRY, CDR2 SYGVKD. The CDR3 here is CAISISVDPGPEAFF. CDR3 nucleotides: TGTGCCATCAGTATCTCCGTTGACCCGGGACCTGAAGCTTTCTTT.

This rearrangement joins TRBV20-1 to TRBJ2-1; D gene ambiguous. Germline lookup yields CDR1 DFQATT and CDR2 SNEGSKA (reference sequence). The CDR3 extends over 11 amino acids. The V end was cut by 6 bases, the J end by 5 bases, with 8 bases between. The CDR3 loop is CSAHRNNEQFF. DNA of the CDR3: TGCAGTGCCCACCGGAACAATGAGCAGTTCTTC.